The present T cell receptor beta chain was sequenced within a study of blood T cell repertoires in COVID-19. Across the whole study: PBMCs, B-cell-depleted T cells, or T cells provided the cDNA or gDNA that made up the material.

This CDR3 comprises 15 residues. V shed 3 bases and J 1 base; nucleotides not matched to a gene: 4. Germline V gene data show CDR1 as LNHDA and CDR2 as SQIVND (reference sequence). Sequencing was performed with immunoSEQ multiplex PCR; in TCRdb, only in-frame clones are kept and a portion is missing. Among around 220,000 clones listed, about 86% were seen once. Specimen: peripheral blood. The sequence came from a woman aged 45-60 years with COVID-19, enrolled during active disease. The chain employs TRBV19 and TRBJ2-3; TRBD1 matches 7 bases. The CDR3 bases are TGTGCCAGTAGTATTCTTGGACAGGGCACAGATACGCAGTATTTT. Translating it yields CASSILGQGTDTQYF.